These 19 T cell receptor beta chains were all obtained from the same sample, sequenced in a study of blood T cell repertoires in COVID-19. Sequencing was performed with immunoSEQ multiplex PCR; in TCRdb, only in-frame clones are kept and a portion is missing. Seen here are approximately 43,000 clones, about four fifths observed once, and the top ten hold 30% to 45%. Input material: peripheral blood. The receptors were gathered from a man aged 35-49 years with active or convalescent COVID-19.

This chain uses TRBV18 with TRBJ2-7; D possibly corresponds to TRBD1 (6 bases). The CDR3 spans 14 residues. The V gene lost 6 bases and the J gene lost 3 bases, with 15 bases spanning the gap. In germline, CDR1 is KGHSH, CDR2 LQKENI. CDR3 coding DNA: TGTGCCAGCTCCCTCCGGGACACAATCTACGAGCAGTACTTC. This encodes CASSLRDTIYEQYF.

This chain connects TRBV5-4 to TRBJ2-7; 8 bases match TRBD1. The CDR3 has 14 amino acids. Looked up from germline, CDR1 is SGHNT and CDR2 is YYREEE (reference sequence). Trimming at V came to 4 bases and at J to 5 bases, leaving 8 bases not matched to a gene. CDR3 region: CASSLRDRRHEQYF. The CDR3 region has the DNA TGTGCCAGCAGCCTCCGGGACAGGCGCCACGAGCAGTACTTC.

V usage is TRBV3-1 (or the pseudogene TRBV3-2) and J usage is TRBJ1-1; TRBD1 might be the D (6 bases). This CDR3 has 13 residues. Germline CDR1 is LGHDT and CDR2 is YNNKEL (reference sequence). Trimming cost V 4 bases and J 11 bases, with 17 bases left between them. This chain's CDR3 is CASSLHGTSMAFF. CDR3 nucleotides: TGTGCCAGCAGCCTCCATGGGACAAGTATGGCTTTCTTT.

V is TRBV5-4 and J is TRBJ1-1; the D is unclear. V was cut by 0 bases and J by 6 bases, with 9 bases left in between. The V gene's germline CDR1 is SGHNT and CDR2 YYREEE (reference sequence). The CDR3 is 13 residues long. The chain's CDR3 is CASSLDRVPEAFF. The CDR3 coding sequence is TGTGCCAGCAGCTTGGATAGAGTTCCTGAAGCTTTCTTT.

The V call is TRBV6-5, the J call TRBJ2-1; tentatively, D is TRBD1 (5 bases). Germline V gives CDR1 MNHEY, CDR2 SVGAGI. This CDR3 has 16 amino acids. With 2 bases removed from V and 0 bases from J, the gap between germline ends came to 11 bases. CDR3 sequence: CASSYDPDSSYNEQFF. DNA of the CDR3: TGTGCCAGCAGTTACGACCCCGACAGCTCCTACAATGAGCAGTTCTTC.

This sequence joins TRBV25-1 and TRBJ2-5; 8 nucleotides agree with TRBD1. The trim removed 4 bases at V and 2 bases at J, leaving 12 bases unmatched. The CDR3 contains 17 residues. Germline CDR1 MGHDK, CDR2 SYGVNS. The CDR3 nucleotides read TGTGCCAGCAGTGCGAACCTCAGGGGGCCTGGGCAAGAGACCCAGTACTTC. Protein: CASSANLRGPGQETQYF.

The J gene is TRBJ2-5, the V gene TRBV5-4; D call uncertain. Deletions cut 0 bases from V and 6 bases from J, with 18 bases between. This CDR3 region has 16 residues. Germline V CDR1 and CDR2: SGHNT, YYREEE (reference sequence). CDR3 bases: TGTGCCAGCAGCTTGGCCAGCGAGGCCCCGGTAAAGACCCAGTACTTC. It codes for CASSLASEAPVKTQYF.

The genes are TRBV19 and TRBJ2-6; D may be TRBD1 (6 bases). The CDR3 is 16 residues long. The germline V and J ends were trimmed by 7 bases and 2 bases, with 15 bases remaining between them. Looked up from germline, CDR1 is LNHDA and CDR2 is SQIVND (reference sequence). CDR3 region: CASNYRSGAGANVLTF. CDR3 sequence (DNA): TGTGCCAGTAACTATAGGTCAGGGGCTGGGGCCAACGTCCTGACTTTC.

The CDR3 nucleotides are TGTGCCACCAGTGATCCCGGGAATAATGAAAAACTGTTTTTT. Protein sequence: CATSDPGNNEKLFF. The chain has TRBV24-1 and TRBJ1-4, with D unresolved. Germline lookup yields CDR1 KGHDR and CDR2 SFDVKD. The V gene lost 3 bases and the J gene lost 4 bases, with 8 bases spanning the gap. The CDR3 contains 14 residues.

The gene calls are TRBV14 and TRBJ1-6; the D gene is possibly TRBD1 (5 bases). The CDR3 spans 15 residues. Germline lookup yields CDR1 SGHDN and CDR2 FVKESK. With 2 bases removed from V and 2 bases from J, the gap between germline ends came to 7 bases. The CDR3 DNA is TGTGCCAGCAGCCAATGGGGCCCCTATAATTCACCCCTCCACTTT. Translated, it gives CASSQWGPYNSPLHF.

This sequence joins TRBV6-5 and TRBJ2-7, with D perhaps matching TRBD1 (5 bases). V was shortened by 5 bases and J by 3 bases, with 5 bases between the two germline ends. CDR1 is MNHEY and CDR2 is SVGAGI in the germline V gene. The CDR3 sequence is 11 residues long. This chain's CDR3 is CASSTGYEQYF. The CDR3 nucleotides are TGTGCCAGCAGTACAGGCTACGAGCAGTACTTC.

The chain links TRBV27 to TRBJ2-7; 7 nucleotides line up with TRBD2. This CDR3 comprises 13 residues. Germline-derived CDR1 and CDR2 are MNHEY and SMNVEV (reference sequence). After removal of 3 bases from V and 2 bases from J, the junction contained 1 base not matched to a gene. CDR3 residues: CASSFRGAYEQYF. The CDR3, as DNA: TGTGCCAGCAGTTTTCGGGGGGCCTACGAGCAGTACTTC.

This chain uses TRBV7-9 with TRBJ1-3; the match to TRBD1 covers 9 bases. This CDR3 has 14 residues. J gave up 8 bases and V 5 bases, and 7 bases lay outside the gene matches. Germline V gene data show CDR1 as SEHNR and CDR2 as FQNEAQ (reference sequence). In DNA, the CDR3 is TGTGCCAGCAGCCAGGACAGGGGAGTGCACACCATATATTTT. It translates to CASSQDRGVHTIYF.

V usage is TRBV19 and J usage is TRBJ2-7; possibly TRBD2 for D (7 bases). Germline values: CDR1 LNHDA, CDR2 SQIVND (reference sequence). This CDR3 has 15 amino acids. Trimming took 2 bases from V and 3 from J, leaving 14 bases between them. CDR3 coding DNA: TGTGCCAGTAGTATAACGAGGGGGGGTTACTACGAGCAGTACTTC. Its translation is CASSITRGGYYEQYF.

The chain links TRBV7-2 to TRBJ1-3; D unresolved. Germline V lookup: CDR1 SGHTA, CDR2 FQGNSA. The CDR3 sequence is 15 residues long. Deletions cut 0 bases from V and 2 bases from J, with 8 bases between. The CDR3: CASSLARLPGNTIYF. The DNA for the CDR3 is TGTGCCAGCAGCTTAGCGCGTCTCCCTGGAAACACCATATATTTT.

The chain is built from TRBV4-3 and TRBJ2-7; no clear D. The germline gives CDR1 LGHNA, CDR2 YSLEER. Trimming removed 4 bases at V and 1 base at J, with 14 bases between. The CDR3 spans 15 residues. The CDR3 sequence: CASSLNPTWSYEQYF. CDR3 sequence (DNA): TGCGCCAGCAGCCTAAACCCCACTTGGTCCTACGAGCAGTACTTC.

This sequence joins TRBV7-9 and TRBJ2-3; D not certain. V was cut by 5 bases and J by 6 bases, with 12 bases left in between. Germline V gene sequence: CDR1 SEHNR, CDR2 FQNEAQ (reference sequence). The CDR3 consists of 13 residues. The CDR3 bases are TGTGCCAGCAGCCCCTCGATAGTTGATACGCAGTATTTT. Amino acids: CASSPSIVDTQYF.

This chain uses TRBV6-5 with TRBJ1-4; perhaps TRBD1 as D (5 bases). CDR1 and CDR2 (germline): MNHEY, SVGAGI. V lost 6 bases and J lost 8, with 10 bases in between. The CDR3 is made up of 12 amino acids. The CDR3 is CASRGDYEKLFF. CDR3 in DNA: TGTGCCAGCAGGGGGGACTACGAAAAACTGTTTTTT.

The chain uses TRBV7-2 and TRBJ2-2, with TRBD1 identical over 9 bases. Germline-derived CDR1 and CDR2 are SGHTA and FQGNSA. The CDR3 sequence is 15 residues long. V was clipped by 6 bases and J by 3 bases; unmatched bases: 5. The CDR3 sequence: CASRRDRVDTGELFF. The CDR3 DNA follows: TGTGCCAGCAGGAGGGACAGGGTTGACACCGGGGAGCTGTTTTTT. Together with reference TRBV7-2 and TRBJ2-2, the CDR3 gives the full variable domain: GAGVSQSPSNKVTEKGKDVELRCDPISGHTALYWYRQSLGQGLEFLIYFQGNSAPDKSGLPSDRFSAERTGGSVSTLTIQRTQQEDSAVYLCASRRDRVDTGELFFGEGSRLTVL.